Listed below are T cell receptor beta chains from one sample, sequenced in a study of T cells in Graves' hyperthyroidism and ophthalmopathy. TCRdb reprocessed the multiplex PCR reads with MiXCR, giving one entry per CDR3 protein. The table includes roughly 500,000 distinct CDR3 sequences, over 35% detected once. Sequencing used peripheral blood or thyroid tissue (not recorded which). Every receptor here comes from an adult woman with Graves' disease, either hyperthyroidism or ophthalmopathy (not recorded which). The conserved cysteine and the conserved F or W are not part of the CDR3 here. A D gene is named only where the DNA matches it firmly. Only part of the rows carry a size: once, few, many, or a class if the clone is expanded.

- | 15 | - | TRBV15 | ATSRDRGNTYPDTQY
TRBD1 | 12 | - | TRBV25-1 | ASSWTGTNYGYT
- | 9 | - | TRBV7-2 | ASSLTRMAF
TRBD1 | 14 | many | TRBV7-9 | ASTSTWTGINTEAF
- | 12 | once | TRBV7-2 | ASSLASSRKGYT
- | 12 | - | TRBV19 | ASSNSRVNEKLF
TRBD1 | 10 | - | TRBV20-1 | SAREGTGEQY
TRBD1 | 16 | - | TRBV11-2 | ASSRSGTGVSGANVLT
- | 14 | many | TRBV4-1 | ASSQAWGPINEKLF
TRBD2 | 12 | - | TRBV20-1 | SARVARGGWTQY
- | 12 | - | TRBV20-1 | SARALRSFETQY
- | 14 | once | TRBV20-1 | SAIKAGANSNQPQH
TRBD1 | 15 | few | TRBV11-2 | ASSFVGQGVWGETQY
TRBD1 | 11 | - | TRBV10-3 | ATLDREDQPQH
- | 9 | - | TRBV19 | ATTETGELF
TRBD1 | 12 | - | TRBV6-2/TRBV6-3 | ASSYETGSYEQY
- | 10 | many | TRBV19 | ASRRLNTEAF
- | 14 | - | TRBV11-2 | ASSPTLLQDLDGYT
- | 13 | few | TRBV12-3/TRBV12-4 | ASRGEGRVNTEAF
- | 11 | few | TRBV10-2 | ASTVILNTEAF
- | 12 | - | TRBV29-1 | SATSEGGIYEQY
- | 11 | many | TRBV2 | ASSVDRNSPLH
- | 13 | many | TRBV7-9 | ASSPQGSTNEKLF
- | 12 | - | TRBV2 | ASTPRDTGKTQY
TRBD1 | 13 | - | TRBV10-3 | AIRGGQGVKETQY
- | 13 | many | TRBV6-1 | ASSDRGSYNSPLH
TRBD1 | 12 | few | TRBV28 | ASSQGARAYGYT
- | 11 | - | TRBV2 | ASSEGAVSEQY
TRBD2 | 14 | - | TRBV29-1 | SVDPSYQRGTYEQY